This note documents a single TCR beta chain sequence. Its antigen is as yet unknown. The DNA ends 3 residues before the CDR3 does, and the rest of the CDR3 is filled in from the germline J gene. The sample belongs to a study of T cell clonality in common variable immunodeficiency. Study results and limitations: In common variable immunodeficiency, TCR beta chains reportedly carried fewer deletions and N-nucleotide insertions. Shared TCRbeta clones were fewer between CVID subjects than controls. CVID patient heterogeneity limited repertoire-clinical complication correlations.

Trimming pared 6 bases from V and 4 bases from J, leaving 15 bases between. The CDR3 loop spans 14 amino acids. CDR1 and CDR2 from the germline V gene are ENHRY and SYGVKD. CVID subjects had received replacement immunoglobulin for at least one year. Using immunoSEQ multiplex PCR, the repertoire was profiled, and TCRdb retains in-frame clones only, with some absent. Recorded for this sample: around 16,000 clones. The receptor was isolated from a human donor with common variable immunodeficiency. The chain employs TRBV10-3 and TRBJ2-5; TRBD1 is a possible D gene (5 bases). Sample: peripheral blood mononuclear cells. This CDR3 reads CAIRDGQGSETQYF. The DNA read from the CDR3 is TGTGCCATCAGGGACGGTCAGGGCTCAGAGACC.